The entry below describes one TCR beta chain. Other DNA sequences in the same sample also yield this CDR3. The record originates from a study of blood T cell repertoires in COVID-19. Study context: The origin of the acute and convalescent COVID-19 samples was the United States, Italy and Spain. T cells, B-cell-depleted T cells, or PBMCs provided the cDNA or gDNA that served as material.

Authors' analysis steps: Nucleated cell number was recorded as an estimate derived from reference gene primer amplification. TCRdb's table, derived via immunoSEQ multiplex PCR, lists solely in-frame clones and lacks some. The D gene and trimming were derived from the DNA, and the V and J assignments and clone size from that table. The table records roughly 190,000 clones, 75% to 90% of them present only once. CDR3 length equals 12 residues. CDR1 and CDR2 from the germline V gene are SGHAT and FQNNGV. V was clipped by 3 bases and J by 6 bases, with 8 bases between them. The sample was peripheral blood. The sequence was collected from a man between 60 and 70 years old with acute or convalescent COVID-19. V gene TRBV11-2 combines with J gene TRBJ1-1; D may be TRBD1 (6 bases). CDR3 amino acids: CASSLGGPEAFF. In DNA form, the CDR3 reads TGTGCCAGCAGCTTGGGGGGGCCTGAAGCTTTCTTT.